This T cell receptor beta chain appears in the sequencing data of a study of human T cells and chemical hapten exposure. Study-level results: DPC sensitization produced no change in TCRs with frequency above 1 in 1000.

Time point meaning: pre-sensitization, week 0. Regarding treatment: therapeutic diphenylcyclopropenone sensitization with weekly scalp DPC. Total RNA was isolated from unfractionated whole blood. This clonotype was picked up many times. Its matching antigen is unknown. Individual cDNA molecules in this library carried unique molecular identifiers. Original data processing: Sequenced samples showed a median of approximately 96,000 TCRs each, with counts running from around 24,000 to 710,000. TCRdb reanalysed the RACE reads using MiXCR and keeps one entry per CDR3 protein. The V and J calls come from TCRdb's annotation, not from the publication. The sample holds about 120,000 distinct CDR3 sequences, approximately 13% seen once. Trimming left V 8 bases short and J 6 bases short, with 13 bases between. The CDR3 sequence is 12 residues long. The germline V gene has CDR1 MNHEY and CDR2 SVGEGT.

The rearrangement links TRBV6-2 or TRBV6-3 to TRBJ1-2; no reliable D call. This receptor was obtained from a woman younger than 30 with alopecia areata. Some clones in this sample may be carry-over from other donors' samples. The specimen comprised whole blood, sampled in connection with sensitization to the hapten diphenylcyclopropenone (DPC). The CDR3 region has the DNA TGTGCCAGCTCATATTCTGGGGATGGCTACACCTTC. Protein: CASSYSGDGYTF.